The T cell receptor beta chain under discussion was sequenced for a study of cytomegalovirus exposure and HLA in healthy donors. The wider study: Membership in the Caucasian-associated ancestry cluster was found for around 81% of roughly 360 genotyped donors.

With respect to this clone: Its antigen remains unknown.

Regarding the study as a whole: The authors later linked a missense DCLRE1C variant to TCR beta V- and J-gene trimming. From TCR beta sequences, most subjects' HLA-A and HLA-B alleles were reportedly predicted accurately. With DRB1 most and HLA-C fewest, TCR association rates differed between HLA loci in a later analysis.

Germline trimming cut 1 base from V and 0 bases from J; bases unmatched to any gene: 8. This CDR3 has 18 residues. CDR1 SEHNR and CDR2 FQNEAQ come from the germline V gene (reference sequence). This PCR relied on a set of 60 Vbeta primers and 13 Jbeta primers. Some clones are missing from TCRdb's copy, which holds only in-frame ones; the method was immunoSEQ multiplex PCR. The data show approximately 300,000 clones, with around four fifths seen just once and approximately 2% held by the top ten. What was sequenced was PBMCs. This TCR was recovered from a woman between 40 and 55 years old in good health and CMV-seropositive. The V gene is TRBV7-9, the J gene TRBJ1-5, with 8 bases fitting TRBD1. CDR3 residues: CASSLVPGGRYSNQPQHF. For the CDR3, the DNA is TGTGCCAGCAGCTTAGTTCCAGGGGGCCGATATAGCAATCAGCCCCAGCATTTT.